The 26 T cell receptor beta chains reported below all come from one sample, sequenced in a study of T cells in Graves' hyperthyroidism and ophthalmopathy (dated by TCRdb to 2018 to 2020). Receptor amplification or capture employed multiplex PCR. The sequencer was an Illumina HiSeq 2000. Amplification of TCR beta CDR3 regions was carried out from RNA transcripts. For the first round of RT-PCR on the TCR CDR3, the HTBI primer set was used together with the Qiagen OneStep RT-PCR kit. Through fastp at Q25 and MiXCR, TCRdb rebuilt clones from the public reads, retaining in-frame beta chains. Each entry merges the rows of one CDR3 protein and shows their most common DNA and genes. Recorded for this sample are some 350,000 distinct CDR3 sequences; 13% to 15% of them occurred a single time. The top ten constitute under 25% of the sample. Material: blood. These receptors originate from a woman aged 55-69 years with Graves' ophthalmopathy.

This clonotype was observed at least ten times. This chain joins TRBV7-2 and TRBJ2-3; 8 positions agree with TRBD1. This CDR3 has 15 residues. With V trimmed by 5 bases and J by 3 bases, 7 bases remained unmatched. The germline gives CDR1 SGHTA, CDR2 FQGNSA. CDR3 protein: CASSPDRGFTDTQYF. The CDR3 coding sequence is TGTGCCAGCAGCCCTGACAGGGGTTTTACAGATACGCAGTATTTT.

This clonotype was seen repeatedly, ten times or more. J is TRBJ2-7 and V is TRBV11-2, with 7 positions matching TRBD2. Germline lookup yields CDR1 SGHAT and CDR2 FQNNGV. Losses at the gene ends were 2 bases for V and 3 bases for J; bases not matched to a gene: 4. The length of the CDR3 is 14 residues. CDR3 sequence: CASSLTSDNYEQYF. DNA of the CDR3: TGTGCCAGCAGCTTAACTAGCGACAACTACGAGCAGTACTTC.

This clonotype was recorded at least ten times. The chain is built from TRBV5-1 and TRBJ2-1, with 7 bases lining up with TRBD1. V lost 0 bases to trimming and J lost 6 bases; unmatched junction nucleotides: 18. This CDR3 has 19 amino acids. Germline assignment: CDR1 SGHRS and CDR2 YFSETQ. The CDR3: CASSLGPRDRIPTSNEQFF. CDR3 nucleotide sequence: TGCGCCAGCAGCTTGGGGCCCCGGGACAGAATTCCGACCAGCAATGAGCAGTTCTTC.

V usage is TRBV12-3 or TRBV12-4 and J usage is TRBJ2-1, with D tentatively TRBD2 (7 bases). Trimming left V 0 bases short and J 4 bases short, with 25 bases between. This CDR3 has 20 residues. This chain's CDR3 is CASSLARRLADRRGYNEQFF. The CDR3 DNA is TGTGCCAGCAGTTTAGCGCGGCGGCTAGCGGACCGGAGGGGGTACAATGAGCAGTTCTTC.

At least ten counts were recorded for this clonotype. The chain is built from TRBV5-1 and TRBJ2-5; D tentatively reads TRBD1 or TRBD2 (5 bases each). The CDR3 has 16 residues. With 4 bases removed from V and 5 bases from J, the gap between germline ends came to 21 bases. Looked up from germline, CDR1 is SGHRS and CDR2 is YFSETQ. The CDR3 loop is CASSTGTAVSGETQYF. The CDR3, as DNA: TGCGCCAGCAGCACCGGGACGGCGGTGTCCGGGGAGACCCAGTACTTC. Full variable domain (remainder filled in from reference TRBV5-1 and TRBJ2-5): KAGVTQTPRYLIKTRGQQVTLSCSPISGHRSVSWYQQTPGQGLQFLFEYFSETQRNKGNFPGRFSGRQFSNSRSEMNVSTLELGDSALYLCASSTGTAVSGETQYFGPGTRLLVL.

This clonotype was picked up many times. The chain has TRBV6-1 and TRBJ2-1; D may be TRBD1 or TRBD2 (6 bases each). V gave up 5 bases and J gave up 3 bases, with 20 bases separating them. This CDR3 is 17 amino acids long. Germline V gives CDR1 MNHNS, CDR2 SASEGT. CDR3 in amino acids: CASSYPPGGGNYNEQFF. CDR3 bases: TGTGCCAGCAGTTATCCTCCCGGGGGCGGGAACTACAATGAGCAGTTCTTC.

This clonotype came up many times. CDR3 amino acids: CASSLEAGHNEQFF. The CDR3 bases are TGTGCCAGCAGCTTAGAGGCGGGTCACAATGAGCAGTTCTTC. This rearrangement joins TRBV11-2 to TRBJ2-1; TRBD2 is a possible D gene (5 bases). The CDR3 covers 14 residues. The germline gives CDR1 SGHAT, CDR2 FQNNGV. V was shortened by 0 bases and J by 5 bases, with 8 bases between the two germline ends.

This clonotype was detected a few times. V and J are TRBV20-1 and TRBJ2-2, with TRBD2 as a possible D gene (7 bases). Germline V gene data show CDR1 as DFQATT and CDR2 as SNEGSKA (reference sequence). V shed 4 bases and J shed 4 bases, with 16 bases lying between them. The CDR3 is 15 amino acids. In DNA form, the CDR3 reads TGCAGTGCTACCAAAGGGGGGGGGGCCACCGGGGAGCTGTTTTTT. It yields the protein CSATKGGGATGELFF.

This clonotype was found a few times. J is TRBJ2-2 and V is TRBV4-2; 9 nucleotides align to TRBD2. This CDR3 contains 16 residues. Looked up from germline, CDR1 is LGHNA and CDR2 is YNFKEQ. The ends lost 0 bases at V and 6 bases at J; junction bases unmatched: 5. The CDR3 protein is CASSQDTAGGAGELFF. For the CDR3, the DNA is TGTGCCAGCAGCCAAGATACGGCGGGAGGGGCCGGGGAGCTGTTTTTT.

The chain recombines TRBV20-1 with TRBJ1-1; 10 bases agree with TRBD1. CDR1 is DFQATT, CDR2 SNEGSKA, per germline (reference sequence). Trimming removed 1 base from V and 2 bases from J; junction bases left unmatched: 13. CDR3 length: 18 residues. The CDR3 here is CSARALRGQGILNTEAFF. The CDR3 DNA reads as TGCAGTGCTAGAGCTCTCCGGGGACAGGGGATACTTAACACTGAAGCTTTCTTT.

This clonotype showed up many times. The chain carries TRBV7-8 and TRBJ1-1, with 10 bases identical to TRBD1. The CDR3 sequence is 13 residues long. Losses at the gene ends were 6 bases for V and 4 bases for J; bases not matched to a gene: 2. From germline, CDR1 is SGHVS and CDR2 FQNEAQ. CDR3 in amino acids: CASRRTGGTEAFF. CDR3 DNA: TGTGCCAGCAGACGGACAGGGGGCACTGAAGCTTTCTTT.

This clonotype has a handful of counts. The CDR3 spells CASSPRVAGETQYF. In nucleotides, the CDR3 is TGTGCCAGCAGCCCGCGGGTTGCTGGAGAGACCCAGTACTTC. This chain links TRBV5-4 with TRBJ2-5; tentatively, D is TRBD2 (5 bases). Trimming cost V 4 bases and J 4 bases, with 14 bases left between them. CDR3 length: 14 residues. Germline V CDR1 and CDR2: SGHNT, YYREEE (reference sequence).

This chain uses TRBV27 with TRBJ2-7; 9 bases are shared with TRBD1. Unmatched junction bases numbered 8, after V lost 5 bases and J lost 6 bases. This CDR3 has 14 residues. Germline CDR1 and CDR2: MNHEY and SMNVEV (reference sequence). The CDR3 here is CASSDWGQGREQYF. CDR3 nucleotides: TGTGCCAGCAGTGATTGGGGACAGGGCCGCGAGCAGTACTTC.

This clonotype was recorded at least ten times. The chain recombines TRBV3-1 with TRBJ1-4; TRBD1 matches at 11 bases. J was trimmed by 2 bases and V by 5 bases; bases with no gene match: 10. The CDR3 has 18 amino acids. Germline loops: CDR1 LGHDT, CDR2 YNNKEL (reference sequence). CDR3 coding DNA: TGTGCCAGCAGCTATTCCGGGACAGGGGGGTCGACTAATGAAAAACTGTTTTTT. Its protein is CASSYSGTGGSTNEKLFF.

This clonotype was recorded a few times. This sequence joins TRBV7-2 and TRBJ2-7; 10 bases match TRBD2. V was pared by 5 bases and J by 2 bases, with 6 bases of the junction left unmatched. Germline loops: CDR1 SGHTA, CDR2 FQGNSA. CDR3 length equals 15 residues. The CDR3 loop is CASSPAGGSTYEQYF. The CDR3 nucleotides read TGTGCCAGCAGCCCAGCGGGAGGGAGTACCTACGAGCAGTACTTC.

The chain couples TRBV18 to TRBJ2-2; D unresolved. CDR1 is KGHSH and CDR2 is LQKENI in the germline V gene. The ends were cut back, 2 bases at V and 1 base at J, with 8 bases in the middle. The CDR3 runs 15 residues. The CDR3 DNA is TGTGCCAGCTCACCAGAGCGCTGGAACACCGGGGAGCTGTTTTTT. Translating gives CASSPERWNTGELFF.

This clonotype has at least ten counts. The rearrangement links TRBV9 to TRBJ2-6; weak D call: TRBD2 (5 bases). This CDR3 has 15 amino acids. The V end lost 3 bases, the J end lost 1 base, and 8 bases lay between the germline ends. Germline V gene data show CDR1 as SGDLS and CDR2 as YYNGEE. CDR3 DNA: TGTGCCAGCAGCGGAGGAGGTTCTGGGGCCAACGTCCTGACTTTC. Protein sequence: CASSGGGSGANVLTF.

With respect to this clonotype: A much larger clone lies one base from this, so it may be a read error. Given the absence of the conserved phenylalanine or tryptophan at the CDR3 end, a read error is likely. The chain joins TRBV27 to TRBJ2-3, with D perhaps TRBD2 (6 bases). This CDR3 region has 15 residues. Trimming took 5 bases from V and 1 from J, leaving 13 bases between them. The germline V gene has CDR1 MNHEY and CDR2 SMNVEV (reference sequence). This CDR3 is CASSPATGGTDTQYS. The CDR3 region has the DNA TGTGCCAGCAGTCCCGCGACGGGAGGCACAGATACGCAGTATTCT.

This clonotype was counted many times. The CDR3 spells CSAREGARETQYF. CDR3 DNA: TGCAGTGCTAGAGAAGGGGCTAGGGAGACCCAGTACTTC. V gene TRBV20-1 combines with J gene TRBJ2-5, with a weak D call TRBD1 (5 bases). CDR1 DFQATT and CDR2 SNEGSKA come from the germline V gene (reference sequence). Trimming left V 0 bases short and J 5 bases short, with 10 bases between. This CDR3 region has 13 residues.

V and J are TRBV19 and TRBJ2-1, with a weak D call TRBD2 (6 bases). CDR1 and CDR2 (germline): LNHDA, SQIVND (reference sequence). The CDR3 runs to 14 residues. V was cut by 6 bases and J by 7 bases, with 16 bases left in between. CDR3 DNA sequence: TGTGCCAGTAGATCCGGGAGCTGGAGGAATGAGCAGTTCTTC. As protein: CASRSGSWRNEQFF.

This clonotype was seen at least ten times. The gene calls are TRBV28 and TRBJ2-7, with D perhaps given as TRBD1 or TRBD2 (5 bases each). Per germline, CDR1 MDHEN and CDR2 SYDVKM. Trimming removed 3 bases from V and 2 bases from J, with 14 bases in between. CDR3 size: 15 residues. The DNA of the CDR3 is TGTGCCAGCAGTTTTCAACGTGGGGGAACCTACGAGCAGTACTTC. Translation gives CASSFQRGGTYEQYF.

This clonotype was detected many times. This chain joins TRBV20-1 and TRBJ2-7; weak D call: TRBD1 (6 bases). From germline, CDR1 is DFQATT and CDR2 SNEGSKA (reference sequence). The CDR3 is 14 amino acids. The ends were cut back, 0 bases at V and 7 bases at J, with 16 bases in the middle. This chain's CDR3 is CSARDRPTGLEQYF. CDR3 nucleotide sequence: TGCAGTGCTAGAGATCGGCCGACAGGCCTAGAGCAGTACTTC.

The chain has TRBV9 and TRBJ2-2, with 9 bases that match TRBD2. The ends lost 4 bases at V and 1 base at J; junction bases unmatched: 5. CDR3 length: 16 residues. Germline CDR1 and CDR2: SGDLS and YYNGEE. The CDR3 region is CASSTPSGVNTGELFF. The CDR3 nucleotides are TGTGCCAGCAGCACCCCTAGCGGGGTGAACACCGGGGAGCTGTTTTTT.

This clonotype was counted ten times or more. J is TRBJ1-4 and V is TRBV11-1; unclear D gene. V was cut by 5 bases and J by 11 bases, with 12 bases left in between. CDR3 size: 12 residues. CDR1 is SGHAT, CDR2 FQDESV, per germline (reference sequence). The CDR3 coding sequence is TGTGCCAGCAGCCGGACCCCTGAGAAACTGTTTTTT. The encoded protein is CASSRTPEKLFF.

This clonotype was counted at least ten times. The chain carries TRBV6-1 and TRBJ1-1, with D perhaps matching TRBD1 (5 bases). The V gene lost 8 bases and the J gene lost 0 bases, with 7 bases spanning the gap. This CDR3 has 12 amino acids. From germline, CDR1 is MNHNS and CDR2 SASEGT. The CDR3 loop reads CASGHLNTEAFF. The CDR3 DNA sequence: TGTGCCAGCGGACATCTGAACACTGAAGCTTTCTTT.

A few counts support this clonotype. The chain's CDR3 is CASSGASGDTQYF. DNA for the CDR3: TGTGCCAGTTCAGGAGCTTCGGGAGATACGCAGTATTTT. The chain uses TRBV6-1 and TRBJ2-3; D not resolved. CDR1 is MNHNS and CDR2 is SASEGT in the germline V gene. The CDR3 length is 13 residues. Trimming cost V 9 bases and J 5 bases, with 15 bases left between them.